This entry lists 19 T cell receptor beta chains sequenced from one sample in a study of blood T cell repertoires in COVID-19. Generated by immunoSEQ multiplex PCR, the TCRdb table keeps only in-frame clones and is missing some. The data show roughly 250,000 clones, less than 90% seen once. Material for sequencing was peripheral blood. These receptors all stem from a man aged 55 to 70 who had recovered from COVID-19.

DNA of the CDR3: TGTGCCAGCAGCCTGGGAGGTGAATCTCGGGGTGAAAAACTGTTTTTT. Its protein is CASSLGGESRGEKLFF. The chain links TRBV5-6 to TRBJ1-4; no definite D call. The germline CDR1 and CDR2 sequences are SGHDT and YYEEEE. V was shortened by 4 bases and J by 7 bases, with 20 bases between the two germline ends. There are 16 residues in the CDR3.

The rearrangement uses TRBV15 and TRBJ2-3; D unresolved. The CDR3 sequence is 13 residues long. Trimming took 4 bases from V and 1 from J, leaving 6 bases between them. The germline gives CDR1 LNHNV, CDR2 YYDKDF (reference sequence). CDR3: CATSIGGTDTQYF. CDR3 in DNA: TGTGCCACCAGCATAGGAGGCACAGATACGCAGTATTTT. The full variable domain, completed using reference TRBV15 and TRBJ2-3, is DAMVIQNPRYQVTQFGKPVTLSCSQTLNHNVMYWYQQKSSQAPKLLFHYYDKDFNNEADTPDNFQSRRPNTSFCFLDIRSPGLGDTAMYLCATSIGGTDTQYFGPGTRLTVL.

V and J are TRBV2 and TRBJ1-2, with a weak D call TRBD1 (5 bases). Germline loops: CDR1 SNHLY, CDR2 FYNNEI. Deletions cut 3 bases from V and 4 bases from J, with 15 bases between. This CDR3 is 15 amino acids long. As DNA, the CDR3 is TGTGCCAGCAGTGAGAGTAAGGGGCTGGGCTATGGCTACACCTTC. It is translated as CASSESKGLGYGYTF.

The chain carries TRBV5-1 and TRBJ2-2; tentative D call: TRBD2 (5 bases). With 3 bases removed from V and 0 bases from J, the gap between germline ends came to 15 bases. The CDR3 loop spans 17 amino acids. The germline gives CDR1 SGHRS, CDR2 YFSETQ. The CDR3 protein is CASSSEAVDTNTGELFF. The CDR3 coding sequence is TGCGCCAGCAGCTCCGAAGCGGTGGATACGAACACCGGGGAGCTGTTTTTT.

The gene calls are TRBV11-2 and TRBJ2-5, with D possibly matching TRBD2 (7 bases). In germline, CDR1 is SGHAT, CDR2 FQNNGV. The CDR3 spans 15 residues. Trimming took off 2 bases at V and 4 bases at J, with 14 bases between the two ends. CDR3 amino acids: CASSLSVGGGETQYF. CDR3 DNA: TGTGCCAGCAGCTTAAGTGTAGGGGGGGGAGAGACCCAGTACTTC.

The rearrangement links TRBV9 to TRBJ1-1, with a weak D call TRBD1 (6 bases). The germline CDR1 and CDR2 sequences are SGDLS and YYNGEE. The germline V and J ends were trimmed by 4 bases and 4 bases, with 17 bases remaining between them. The CDR3 runs to 15 residues. CDR3 amino acids: CASSPQGSGSTEAFF. The CDR3, as DNA: TGTGCCAGCAGCCCACAGGGATCGGGTAGCACTGAAGCTTTCTTT.

The rearrangement uses TRBV10-3 and TRBJ2-5; weak D call: TRBD2 (5 bases). The CDR3 spans 15 residues. Trimming pared 10 bases from V and 1 base from J, leaving 19 bases between. Germline CDR1 and CDR2: ENHRY and SYGVKD. Here the CDR3 reads CATGVEVNSQETQYF. The CDR3 DNA reads as TGTGCCACCGGGGTCGAGGTTAACTCCCAAGAGACCCAGTACTTC.

The V and J genes are TRBV3-1 (or the pseudogene TRBV3-2) and TRBJ2-5; D ambiguous. This CDR3 has 11 residues. V lost 4 bases to trimming and J lost 4 bases, with 4 bases between them. The germline V gene has CDR1 LGHDT and CDR2 YNNKEL (reference sequence). CDR3 nucleotides: TGTGCCAGCAGCCCCGGAGAGACCCAGTACTTC. This encodes CASSPGETQYF.

The chain couples TRBV6-1 to TRBJ2-3, with a weak D call TRBD1 (7 bases). The CDR3 loop spans 18 amino acids. Germline CDR1 reads MNHNS; CDR2 reads SASEGT. The V end was cut by 2 bases, the J end by 6 bases, with 24 bases between. CDR3 sequence (DNA): TGTGCCAGCAGTGAAAAGTTCCCAGGGGGGATTAATCAGGATACGCAGTATTTT. It is translated as CASSEKFPGGINQDTQYF.

Concerning this clone: Within the sample, other DNA sequences also encode this same CDR3. This chain uses TRBV11-2 with TRBJ2-7, with D possibly matching TRBD2 (6 bases). V was shortened by 2 bases and J by 3 bases, with 8 bases between the two germline ends. Germline V gene data show CDR1 as SGHAT and CDR2 as FQNNGV. CDR3 length equals 13 residues. The CDR3: CASSLPGVYEQYF. The DNA for the CDR3 is TGTGCCAGCAGCTTACCGGGAGTCTACGAGCAGTACTTC.

The V call is TRBV3-1 (or the pseudogene TRBV3-2), the J call TRBJ2-3, with D tentatively TRBD1 (5 bases). The CDR3 spans 16 residues. Germline V gene data show CDR1 as LGHDT and CDR2 as YNNKEL (reference sequence). The V end was cut by 8 bases, the J end by 6 bases, with 24 bases between. CDR3 DNA: TGTGCCAGCGCCCTAAGAATGGCAGGGATTGCGGATACGCAGTATTTT. Its protein product is CASALRMAGIADTQYF.

V is TRBV20-1 and J is TRBJ1-6; D not resolved. The CDR3 loop spans 11 amino acids. The germline V and J ends were trimmed by 6 bases and 9 bases, with 9 bases remaining between them. Germline V gives CDR1 DFQATT, CDR2 SNEGSKA (reference sequence). CDR3 protein: CSAPGGSPLHF. Here the CDR3 DNA reads TGCAGTGCCCCCGGCGGTTCACCCCTCCACTTT.

The CDR3 DNA sequence: TGTGCCAGCAGCCCGGGACTAGCAAACACCGGGGAGCTGTTTTTT. Translating it yields CASSPGLANTGELFF. The chain has TRBV7-2 and TRBJ2-2; 9 nucleotides agree with TRBD2. This CDR3 has 15 amino acids. Germline V gives CDR1 SGHTA, CDR2 FQGNSA. Trimming cost V 5 bases and J 2 bases; bases outside gene matches: 3.

The genes are TRBV29-1 and TRBJ2-1; 10 nucleotides line up with TRBD1. J was trimmed by 7 bases and V by 6 bases; bases with no gene match: 6. Germline loops: CDR1 SQVTM, CDR2 ANQGSEA. The CDR3 is 13 amino acids. CDR3 in amino acids: CSVRTGGPNEQFF. Written as DNA, the CDR3 is TGCAGCGTCAGGACAGGGGGTCCGAATGAGCAGTTCTTC.

This chain links TRBV7-9 with TRBJ2-7; 7 bases line up with TRBD1. The CDR3 spans 13 residues. Germline V CDR1 and CDR2: SEHNR, FQNEAQ (reference sequence). The V segment lost 5 bases and the J segment 2 bases; nucleotides outside the gene matches: 3. The CDR3 bases are TGTGCCAGCAGCGGGCAGGGGGCCTACGAGCAGTACTTC. This gives the protein CASSGQGAYEQYF.

The rearrangement links TRBV2 to TRBJ1-1; 7 bases line up with TRBD1. Germline-derived CDR1 and CDR2 are SNHLY and FYNNEI. CDR3 length: 15 amino acids. Losses at the gene ends were 2 bases for V and 5 bases for J; bases not matched to a gene: 8. The CDR3 bases are TGTGCCAGCAGTGAACAGGGGGTTGGGGTTACTGAAGCTTTCTTT. It codes for CASSEQGVGVTEAFF.

This sequence joins TRBV7-7 and TRBJ1-5; 8 nucleotides line up with TRBD1. Looked up from germline, CDR1 is SSHAT and CDR2 is FNYEAQ (reference sequence). V was clipped by 6 bases and J by 8 bases; unmatched bases: 15. The CDR3 is 16 amino acids. CDR3 loop: CASRHREGQGGEPQHF. The CDR3 coding sequence is TGTGCCAGCAGGCATAGAGAAGGACAGGGAGGTGAGCCCCAGCATTTT. Variable domain in full (rest from reference TRBV7-7 and TRBJ1-5): GAGVSQSPRYKVTKRGQDVTLRCDPISSHATLYWYQQALGQGPEFLTYFNYEAQPDKSGLPSDRFSAERPEGSISTLTIQRTEQRDSAMYRCASRHREGQGGEPQHFGDGTRLSIL.

The J gene is TRBJ1-1, the V gene TRBV6-5; D not certain. The germline V gene encodes CDR1 MNHEY and CDR2 SVGAGI. This CDR3 contains 13 residues. Trimming removed 9 bases from V and 1 base from J, with 12 bases in between. CDR3 sequence: CARSLRGNTEAFF. CDR3 nucleotides: TGTGCCAGGAGCTTACGGGGGAACACTGAAGCTTTCTTT.

The J gene is TRBJ2-3, the V gene TRBV19; 7 bases are a match to TRBD2. With 10 bases clipped from V and 2 bases from J, the junction kept 15 bases outside the gene matches. This CDR3 has 16 residues. Germline assignment: CDR1 LNHDA and CDR2 SQIVND (reference sequence). The CDR3 DNA follows: TGTGCCACCCCGCCCGCCGGGAGGCAGTTCACAGATACGCAGTATTTT. Protein product: CATPPAGRQFTDTQYF. The entire variable domain, with the rest obtained from reference TRBV19 and TRBJ2-3, is as follows: DGGITQSPKYLFRKEGQNVTLSCEQNLNHDAMYWYRQDPGQGLRLIYYSQIVNDFQKGDIAEGYSVSREKKESFPLTVTSAQKNPTAFYLCATPPAGRQFTDTQYFGPGTRLTVL.